The 27 T cell receptor beta chains below all came from one sample that was sequenced in a study of prognosis after radiotherapy for stage I lung cancer. Starting from genomic DNA, TCR beta CDR3 was amplified through two-round multiplex PCR. The use of primers specific to each TRBV and TRBJ gene characterized first-round PCR. TCRdb re-derived calls from the multiplex PCR reads in MiXCR, one entry per CDR3 protein. This table holds approximately 31,000 distinct CDR3 sequences, 40% to 60% found once. Source: PBMCs, taken before or after stereotactic body radiation therapy (not recorded which). All receptors derive from a donor aged 50 or older with non-small cell lung cancer.

Of note for this clonotype: This is likely an artifact of a read error, given a far larger clone one base away. The chain recombines TRBV6-5 with TRBJ2-1, with 8 nucleotides matching TRBD2. The germline V gene encodes CDR1 MNHEY and CDR2 SVGAGI. The CDR3 runs 17 residues. J was trimmed by 7 bases and V by 5 bases; bases with no gene match: 16. The CDR3 region is CASSLFRTSRRGNEQFF. The DNA of the CDR3 is TGTGCCAGCAGTCTCTTTCGGACTAGCCGGAGGGGGAATGAGCAGTTCTTC.

This clonotype came up many times. The chain employs TRBV30 and TRBJ2-5; perhaps TRBD1 as D (5 bases). V was clipped by 3 bases and J by 1 base, with 12 bases between them. The CDR3 totals 14 residues. Germline lookup yields CDR1 GTSNPN and CDR2 SVGIG (reference sequence). This chain's CDR3 is CAWSRAPLQETQYF. The CDR3 DNA follows: TGTGCCTGGAGCAGGGCCCCGCTCCAAGAGACCCAGTACTTC.

This clonotype has only a few counts. The chain joins TRBV11-2 to TRBJ2-7; 7 positions match TRBD2. This CDR3 contains 14 residues. After removal of 1 base from V and 2 bases from J, the junction contained 2 bases not matched to a gene. The germline CDR1 and CDR2 sequences are SGHAT and FQNNGV. The CDR3 DNA sequence: TGTGCCAGCAGCTTAGGGGGAGGGCCCTACGAGCAGTACTTC. Translation gives CASSLGGGPYEQYF.

The table lists this clonotype with many counts. The rearrangement uses TRBV4-2 and TRBJ2-3; D might be TRBD2 (5 bases). The CDR3 has 16 residues. The V gene's germline CDR1 is LGHNA and CDR2 YNFKEQ. Trimming cost V 1 base and J 2 bases, with 13 bases left between them. The CDR3 coding sequence is TGTGCCAGCAGCCAAGTGGGTGGGAGCCCCACAGATACGCAGTATTTT. As protein: CASSQVGGSPTDTQYF.

This clonotype was detected once. The V gene is TRBV6-2 or TRBV6-3, the J gene TRBJ2-7; TRBD2 is a possible D gene (6 bases). The V gene's germline CDR1 is MNHEY and CDR2 SVGEGT. V lost 6 bases, J lost 3 bases, and 18 bases lay in between. The CDR3 has 15 amino acids. CDR3 loop: CASRRLELKYYEQYF. The DNA for the CDR3 is TGTGCCAGCAGACGACTAGAGCTAAAGTACTACGAGCAGTACTTC.

CDR3 sequence: CSARDRVRVYSPLHF. Written as DNA, the CDR3 is TGCAGTGCTAGAGATCGGGTCAGGGTTTATTCACCCCTCCACTTT. The gene calls are TRBV20-1 and TRBJ1-6; possibly TRBD1 for D (5 bases). Trimming removed 0 bases at V and 8 bases at J, with 14 bases between. CDR3 size: 15 residues. From germline, CDR1 is DFQATT and CDR2 SNEGSKA (reference sequence).

The V call is TRBV5-5, the J call TRBJ2-2, with no clear D. The V and J ends lost 2 bases and 9 bases respectively, with 11 bases between them. This CDR3 comprises 13 residues. In germline, CDR1 is SGHKS, CDR2 YYEKEE (reference sequence). CDR3 sequence: CASSLDGVRELFF. The DNA for the CDR3 is TGTGCCAGCAGCTTAGATGGGGTCCGGGAGCTGTTTTTT.

The chain links TRBV6-2 or TRBV6-3 to TRBJ2-6; D perhaps matches TRBD2 (6 bases). V gave up 8 bases and J gave up 6 bases, with 20 bases separating them. The CDR3 covers 16 residues. Germline CDR1 is MNHEY and CDR2 is SVGEGT. CDR3: CASAPLRGTVANVLTF. The DNA for the CDR3 is TGTGCCAGCGCCCCCCTCCGGGGGACTGTGGCCAACGTCCTGACTTTC.

This chain uses TRBV20-1 with TRBJ2-5; D is perhaps TRBD2 (6 bases). The CDR3 is made up of 14 amino acids. Germline V gives CDR1 DFQATT, CDR2 SNEGSKA (reference sequence). The ends were cut back, 8 bases at V and 5 bases at J, with 21 bases in the middle. The CDR3 DNA reads TGCAGTTCTTGGACGGGAGTCCTCCCGGAGACCCAGTACTTC. Translation: CSSWTGVLPETQYF.

This clonotype has ten or more counts. This rearrangement joins TRBV5-1 to TRBJ2-2, with TRBD2 matching over 8 bases. The CDR3 extends over 16 amino acids. Germline assignment: CDR1 SGHRS and CDR2 YFSETQ. With V trimmed by 3 bases and J by 0 bases, 4 bases remained unmatched. CDR3 in DNA: TGCGCCAGCAGCTACGGGGGGGGGTCGAACACCGGGGAGCTGTTTTTT. This encodes CASSYGGGSNTGELFF.

The chain links TRBV6-1 to TRBJ2-7, with TRBD1 matching over 10 bases. This CDR3 has 17 amino acids. V was clipped by 8 bases and J by 2 bases; unmatched bases: 15. From germline, CDR1 is MNHNS and CDR2 SASEGT. CDR3 bases: TGTGCCAGCTGTGGGTGGGGGCCCGGGACAGGGGCCTACGAGCAGTACTTC. Translation: CASCGWGPGTGAYEQYF.

The V call is TRBV12-3 or TRBV12-4, the J call TRBJ2-6; TRBD1 is a possible D gene (5 bases). CDR3 size: 15 residues. With 5 bases removed from V and 8 bases from J, the gap between germline ends came to 16 bases. CDR3 amino acids: CASSVRGPGSNVLTF. In DNA form, the CDR3 reads TGTGCCAGCAGTGTAAGGGGCCCTGGTTCCAACGTCCTGACTTTC.

This clonotype was detected a few times. This may come from a read error, since a much larger clone is one base off. The gene calls are TRBV28 and TRBJ1-1, with D possibly matching TRBD1 (5 bases). The CDR3 totals 15 residues. V lost 8 bases to trimming and J lost 1 base, with 17 bases between them. The germline V gene encodes CDR1 MDHEN and CDR2 SYDVKM. The CDR3, as DNA: TGTGCCAGCGGTAGAGGGACCCTAGGGAACACTGAAGCTTTCTTT. Translated, it gives CASGRGTLGNTEAFF.

This clonotype was observed many times. The V and J genes are TRBV2 and TRBJ1-2, with D unclear. This CDR3 contains 15 residues. Looked up from germline, CDR1 is SNHLY and CDR2 is FYNNEI. The V end was cut by 7 bases, the J end by 2 bases, with 17 bases between. The CDR3 bases are TGTGCCAGCAATCAGTGGGGTATTGGGAACTATGGCTACACCTTC. This sequence encodes CASNQWGIGNYGYTF.

The genes are TRBV7-8 and TRBJ2-1; tentatively, D is TRBD2 (5 bases). This CDR3 comprises 16 residues. Trimming pared 5 bases from V and 6 bases from J, leaving 20 bases between. Germline V gene lookup returns CDR1 SGHVS and CDR2 FQNEAQ. The CDR3 reads CASSPGDLQGSNEQFF. DNA of the CDR3: TGTGCCAGCAGCCCCGGGGATCTACAAGGGTCCAATGAGCAGTTCTTC.

As to this clonotype: Since a far larger clone is one base different, this is likely a read error. The chain combines TRBV6-1 with TRBJ2-3; 8 nucleotides align to TRBD2. Unmatched junction bases numbered 20, after V lost 5 bases and J lost 4 bases. CDR3 length: 19 residues. In germline, CDR1 is MNHNS, CDR2 SASEGT. CDR3 nucleotides: TGTGCCAGCAGTTACAAAGCGGGAGAACGGCTCGTTCCCTCAGATACGCAGTATTTT. Protein product: CASSYKAGERLVPSDTQYF.

Details on this clonotype: This is likely a read error, given that the CDR3 carries no conserved phenylalanine or tryptophan at its end. V usage is TRBV10-3 and J usage is TRBJ2-1; 11 bases map to TRBD2. The trim removed 5 bases at V and 10 bases at J, leaving 10 bases unmatched. Germline CDR1 and CDR2: ENHRY and SYGVKD. This CDR3 is 15 amino acids long. The chain's CDR3 is CAISKTSGSGDEQFL. The DNA of the CDR3 is TGTGCCATCAGTAAAACTAGCGGGAGTGGTGACGAGCAGTTCCTC.

This clonotype was detected many times. The gene calls are TRBV18 and TRBJ1-5; D unresolved. CDR1 and CDR2 from the germline V gene are KGHSH and LQKENI. The V end was cut by 2 bases, the J end by 7 bases, with 12 bases between. This CDR3 region has 14 residues. As DNA, the CDR3 is TGTGCCAGCTCACCAAGGGAAGGAAGGCAGCCCCAGCATTTT. Translating gives CASSPREGRQPQHF.

This clonotype appeared once. Its ends do not fully match the called genes, so a read error is possible. The chain carries TRBV6-1 and TRBJ1-5, with D uncertain. The V gene's germline CDR1 is MNHNS and CDR2 SASEGT. The CDR3 consists of 16 residues. CDR3 loop: CASSEPAQGGNQPQHF. DNA for the CDR3: TGTGCCAGCAGTGAACCGGCCCAAGGTGGCAACCAGCCCCAGCATTTT.

This clonotype was counted once. Mismatch with germline at one junction end may stem from a read error. V usage is TRBV27 and J usage is TRBJ1-6; TRBD1 agrees at 10 bases. Germline CDR1 and CDR2: MNHEY and SMNVEV (reference sequence). The CDR3 has 16 amino acids. CDR3 DNA: TGTGCCAGCAGTCCACGGCCGGGACAGGGGATCTCACCCCCCCACTTT. Translated, it gives CASSPRPGQGISPPHF.

The sample holds one count of this clonotype. Compared with germline, one end of the junction differs, possibly owing to a read error. The chain combines TRBV6-5 with TRBJ2-7; D not resolved. The CDR3 is 12 amino acids. Germline lookup yields CDR1 MNHEY and CDR2 SVGAGI. The CDR3 DNA reads as TGTGCCAGCAGTTTCAGGACGGGCGAGAAGTACTTC. Protein: CASSFRTGEKYF.

The chain carries TRBV5-1 and TRBJ2-1, with TRBD1 as a possible D gene (6 bases). This CDR3 contains 14 residues. With 7 bases removed from V and 1 base from J, the gap between germline ends came to 12 bases. The germline V gene has CDR1 SGHRS and CDR2 YFSETQ. In DNA form, the CDR3 reads TGCGCCAGCCATCCGGGACATTCCTACAATGAGCAGTTCTTC. It encodes CASHPGHSYNEQFF.

There are many counts of this clonotype. V gene TRBV5-1 combines with J gene TRBJ2-5, with D unresolved. The CDR3 spans 14 residues. Germline V gene sequence: CDR1 SGHRS, CDR2 YFSETQ. The germline V and J ends were trimmed by 1 base and 3 bases, with 10 bases remaining between them. This CDR3 reads CASSLRSSEETQYF. CDR3 DNA: TGCGCCAGCAGCTTGAGGTCCTCAGAAGAGACCCAGTACTTC.

The chain has TRBV19 and TRBJ2-1; maybe TRBD2 (5 bases). CDR3 size: 16 residues. V shed 4 bases and J shed 3 bases, with 16 bases lying between them. Germline values: CDR1 LNHDA, CDR2 SQIVND (reference sequence). The CDR3 DNA reads TGTGCCAGTAGTAGAACCTCTCAAGGAGGCTACAATGAGCAGTTCTTC. Translation: CASSRTSQGGYNEQFF.

This clonotype was seen many times. The rearrangement joins TRBV4-2 to TRBJ2-7, with TRBD2 matching over 11 bases. V shed 1 base, J shed 5 bases, and the junction held 13 bases outside the gene matches. CDR3 size: 18 residues. Germline V CDR1 and CDR2: LGHNA, YNFKEQ. CDR3 sequence reads: CASSQVSLAGGGGNEQYF. The DNA for the CDR3 is TGTGCCAGCAGCCAAGTTTCCCTAGCGGGAGGTGGTGGGAACGAGCAGTACTTC.

This clonotype appeared many times. J is TRBJ2-1 and V is TRBV10-3, with D tentatively TRBD1 (6 bases). This CDR3 spans 14 amino acids. CDR1 and CDR2 (germline): ENHRY, SYGVKD. V was cut by 3 bases and J by 12 bases, with 18 bases left in between. The CDR3 DNA follows: TGTGCCATCAGTGACCCGAGAAGTCAGGGGTCGCAGTTCTTC. This gives the protein CAISDPRSQGSQFF.

Many counts were recorded for this clonotype. This chain joins TRBV9 and TRBJ2-2, with D perhaps TRBD2 (5 bases). The CDR3 has 17 residues. Germline CDR1 reads SGDLS; CDR2 reads YYNGEE. Trimming stripped 2 bases from V and 4 bases from J, with 18 bases between. The CDR3 spells CASSVYPDSWGTGELFF. Here the CDR3 DNA reads TGTGCCAGCAGCGTGTACCCGGACTCCTGGGGCACCGGGGAGCTGTTTTTT.